This T cell receptor beta chain was profiled in a study of T cells after yellow fever vaccination. Points from the study as a whole: Reappearance after the booster was observed for most primary-vaccination clones (around 95% CD4, roughly 90% CD8).

Note on this clonotype: Its antigen is not identified.

A universal primer site and UMIs were added as TCR cDNA was made by 5'RACE template switching. TCRdb passed the 5' RACE reads through MiXCR, listing each CDR3 protein once. The sample lists about 630,000 distinct CDR3 sequences, roughly 12% seen once, with 15% in the top ten. Unmatched junction bases numbered 6, after V lost 4 bases and J lost 2 bases. CDR1 is MDHEN and CDR2 is SYDVKM in the germline V gene. The length of the CDR3 is 15 residues. The specimen comprised PBMCs, sampled on the day of the yellow fever booster vaccination. V usage is TRBV28 and J usage is TRBJ2-7; 9 bases are a match to TRBD2. This receptor was identified in a young man who received the YFV17D yellow fever vaccine. The CDR3 DNA is TGTGCCAGCAGTTGGTTAGCGGGAGTAACCTACGAGCAGTACTTC. Protein sequence: CASSWLAGVTYEQYF.